This T cell receptor (beta chain) stems from a study of blood T cells in healthy people across ages. Study results and limitations: Naive T cell percentage showed a strong correlation with the diversity of TCR beta. Long-lived donors carried more naive CD4+ cells and greater diversity than aged donors.

With a J-beta primer mix and a sample-barcoded 5' primer, a second PCR ran roughly 6 to 11 cycles. TCRdb reanalysed the 5' RACE reads using MiXCR and keeps one entry per CDR3 protein. The repertoire holds some 1.4 million distinct CDR3 sequences, with around two fifths as singletons. The CDR3 runs to 17 residues. Trimming cost V 3 bases and J 7 bases; bases outside gene matches: 13. Germline CDR1 reads SGHRS; CDR2 reads YFSETQ. This clonotype has only a few counts. Its specificity is not known. Researchers isolated at least 6 million PBMCs per sample. Samples each yielded at least 5.5 micrograms of total RNA.

Sequencing was carried out using blood. The sequence was collected from a woman younger than 30 in good health. J is TRBJ1-2 and V is TRBV5-1; 12 nucleotides agree with TRBD1. In nucleotides, the CDR3 is TGCGCCAGCAGCTCCTCGCGTCCGGGACAGGGGGCGCTTGGCTACACCTTC. It is translated as CASSSSRPGQGALGYTF.